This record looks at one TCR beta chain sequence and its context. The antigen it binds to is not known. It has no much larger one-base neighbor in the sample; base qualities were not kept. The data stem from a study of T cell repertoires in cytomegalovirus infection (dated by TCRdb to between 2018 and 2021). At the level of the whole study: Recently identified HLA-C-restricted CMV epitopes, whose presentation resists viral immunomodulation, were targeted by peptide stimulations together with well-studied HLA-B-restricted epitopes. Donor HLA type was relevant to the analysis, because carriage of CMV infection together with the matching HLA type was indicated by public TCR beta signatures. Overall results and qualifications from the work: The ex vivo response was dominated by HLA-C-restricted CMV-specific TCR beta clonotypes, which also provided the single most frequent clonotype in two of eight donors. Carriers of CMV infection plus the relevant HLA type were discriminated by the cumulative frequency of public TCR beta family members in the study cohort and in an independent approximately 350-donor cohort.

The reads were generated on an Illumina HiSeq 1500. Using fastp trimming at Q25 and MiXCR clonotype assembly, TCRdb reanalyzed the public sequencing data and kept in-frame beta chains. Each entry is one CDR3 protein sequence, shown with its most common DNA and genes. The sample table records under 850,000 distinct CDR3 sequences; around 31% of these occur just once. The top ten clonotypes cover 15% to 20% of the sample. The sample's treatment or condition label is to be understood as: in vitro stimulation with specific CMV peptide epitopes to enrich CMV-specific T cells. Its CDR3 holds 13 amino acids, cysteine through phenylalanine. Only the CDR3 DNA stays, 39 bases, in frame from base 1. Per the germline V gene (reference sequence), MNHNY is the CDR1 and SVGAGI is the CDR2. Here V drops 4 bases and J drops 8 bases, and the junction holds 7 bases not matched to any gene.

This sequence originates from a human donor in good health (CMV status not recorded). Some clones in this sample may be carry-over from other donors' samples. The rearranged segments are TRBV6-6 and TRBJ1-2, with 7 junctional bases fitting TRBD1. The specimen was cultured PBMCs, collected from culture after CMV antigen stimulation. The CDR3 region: CASSFRQGLGYTF. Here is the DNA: TGTGCCAGCAGTTTTCGACAGGGTCTAGGCTACACCTTC.